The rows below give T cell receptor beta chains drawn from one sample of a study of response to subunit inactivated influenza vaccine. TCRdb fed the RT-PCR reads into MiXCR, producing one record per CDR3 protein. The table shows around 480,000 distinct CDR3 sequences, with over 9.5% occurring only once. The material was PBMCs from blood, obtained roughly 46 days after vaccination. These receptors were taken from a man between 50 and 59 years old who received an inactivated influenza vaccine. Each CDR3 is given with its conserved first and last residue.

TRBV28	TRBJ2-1	CASSFLAGEGTYNEQFF
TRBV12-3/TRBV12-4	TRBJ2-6	CASSFSPSGANVLTF
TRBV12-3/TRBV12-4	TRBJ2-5	CASSSGETQYF
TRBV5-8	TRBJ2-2	CASSFQDTGELFF
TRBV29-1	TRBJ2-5	CSVEDRYSNQETQYF
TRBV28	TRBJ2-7	CASSLRLSGAPNYEQYF
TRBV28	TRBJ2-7	CASSPGLGTREQYF
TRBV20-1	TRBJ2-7	CSARDLYYEQYF
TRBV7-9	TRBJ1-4	CASSFGARYEKLFF
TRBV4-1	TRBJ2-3	CASSLGVGVTDTQYF
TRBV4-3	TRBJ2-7	CASSQVVGGHEQYF
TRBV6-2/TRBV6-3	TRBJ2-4	CASSSGLALAKNIQYF
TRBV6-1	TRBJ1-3	CASSTDRVSGNTIYF
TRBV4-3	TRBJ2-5	CASSQYERVRETQYF
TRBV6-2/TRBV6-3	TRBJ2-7	CASSLQGTGEQYF
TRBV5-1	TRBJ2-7	CASGEQGSSYEQYF
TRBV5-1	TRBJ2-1	CASSLGTGGPLDEQFF
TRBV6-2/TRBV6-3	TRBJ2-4	CASRPPGLGAKNIQYF
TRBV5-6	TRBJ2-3	CASSPEGSDTQYF
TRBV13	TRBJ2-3	CASSLSPGLASTDTQYF
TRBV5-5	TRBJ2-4	CASSPVQGRGNIQYF
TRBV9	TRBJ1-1	CASSVLEGRNTEAFF
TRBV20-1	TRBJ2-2	CSAPTGTGSGELFF
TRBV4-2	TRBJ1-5	CASSQDLGQPQHF
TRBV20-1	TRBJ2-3	CCARVGQGRGVDTQYF
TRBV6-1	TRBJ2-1	CASSRSIQPYNEQFF
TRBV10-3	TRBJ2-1	CAIQRGGGYNEQFF
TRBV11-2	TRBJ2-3	CASSPRILGQGNTDTQYF
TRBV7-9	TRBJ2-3	CASSFIGLAATDTQYF
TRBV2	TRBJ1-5	CASNIQGATQPQHF
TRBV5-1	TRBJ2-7	CASSPGPSSYEQYF
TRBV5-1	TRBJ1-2	CASSLAVGGRDGYTF
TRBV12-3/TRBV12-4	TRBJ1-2	CASSLTPVANYGYTF
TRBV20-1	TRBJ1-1	CRLTGAGTEAFF